Following are 27 T cell receptor beta chains from one sample sequenced in a study of vaccination and CD4 T cells after COVID-19. Their antigens remain unidentified. Indicated treatment: approximately nine-day PBMC culture with coronavirus spike peptide pools or control peptides (ViraFEST assay). Oncomine TCR Beta short-read sequencing was applied to DNA from cultured CD4+ T cells. TCRdb fed the PCR reads into MiXCR, producing one record per CDR3 protein. This table holds about 14,000 distinct CDR3 sequences, over 25% found once. The specimen was cultured CD4+ T cells from blood. The source of these receptors is a human donor with COVID-19.

This CDR3 reads CASSLAGVTDTQYF. The CDR3 bases are TGTGCCAGCAGTTTAGCGGGGGTCACAGATACGCAGTATTTT. The chain joins TRBV28 to TRBJ2-3; 7 nucleotides agree with TRBD2. V shed 2 bases and J 2 bases; nucleotides not matched to a gene: 1. This CDR3 is built from 14 residues. Looked up from germline, CDR1 is MDHEN and CDR2 is SYDVKM.

The chain couples TRBV7-2 to TRBJ2-6; 9 bases map to TRBD1. The V gene end was trimmed by 4 bases and the J gene end by 2 bases; junction bases not matched to a gene: 9. This CDR3 comprises 18 residues. Germline V lookup: CDR1 SGHTA, CDR2 FQGNSA. CDR3 nucleotides: TGTGCCAGCAGCTCTCGGACAGGGGTTGGTGCTGGGGCCAACGTCCTGACTTTC. Translating gives CASSSRTGVGAGANVLTF.

The genes are TRBV6-5 and TRBJ2-7; 7 positions agree with TRBD1. J was trimmed by 0 bases and V by 2 bases; bases with no gene match: 7. Germline-derived CDR1 and CDR2 are MNHEY and SVGAGI. The CDR3 covers 16 residues. CDR3 DNA: TGTGCCAGCAGTTACGCCGGACAGGCCAGCTCCTACGAGCAGTACTTC. It codes for CASSYAGQASSYEQYF.

This clonotype is judged medium-sized (0.01 to 0.1%). The chain has TRBV20-1 and TRBJ1-5, with unresolved D. The germline gives CDR1 DFQATT, CDR2 SNEGSKA (reference sequence). The CDR3 runs to 12 residues. Deletions cut 2 bases from V and 5 bases from J, with 7 bases between. CDR3 in amino acids: CSARRTDQPQHF. CDR3 bases: TGCAGTGCTAGACGGACGGATCAGCCCCAGCATTTT.

This clonotype was seen just once. This chain links TRBV7-2 with TRBJ2-1; D may match TRBD1 or TRBD2 (5 bases each). The CDR3 totals 14 residues. Trimming cost V 5 bases and J 0 bases, with 8 bases left between them. CDR1 and CDR2 (germline): SGHTA, FQGNSA. DNA of the CDR3: TGTGCCAGCAGCGGTGGGGGCTCCTACAATGAGCAGTTCTTC. The encoded protein is CASSGGGSYNEQFF.

The V gene is TRBV7-6, the J gene TRBJ1-2, with 7 nucleotides matching TRBD1. V was clipped by 2 bases and J by 2 bases; unmatched bases: 8. Germline V gene data show CDR1 as SGHVS and CDR2 as FNYEAQ. The CDR3 consists of 16 residues. The CDR3 DNA follows: TGTGCCAGCAGCTTACTTGCAAAAGGGGGCAACTATGGCTACACCTTC. This gives the protein CASSLLAKGGNYGYTF.

Written as DNA, the CDR3 is TGTGCCAGCAGCCTCCGGTGGAGCGAGCAGTACTTC. It encodes CASSLRWSEQYF. J is TRBJ2-7 and V is TRBV7-2; D not certain. Trimming removed 5 bases from V and 6 bases from J, with 11 bases in between. Germline V gives CDR1 SGHTA, CDR2 FQGNSA. The CDR3 runs to 12 residues.

This clonotype was counted a few times. The genes are TRBV2 and TRBJ1-1; tentative D call: TRBD1 (5 bases). Looked up from germline, CDR1 is SNHLY and CDR2 is FYNNEI. The CDR3 loop spans 14 amino acids. With 4 bases removed from V and 3 bases from J, the gap between germline ends came to 12 bases. CDR3 in DNA: TGTGCCAGCAGTGGGGCGGGGGGAGACACTGAAGCTTTCTTT. It yields the protein CASSGAGGDTEAFF.

The rearrangement links TRBV7-2 to TRBJ2-7, with TRBD1 identical over 10 bases. The germline CDR1 and CDR2 sequences are SGHTA and FQGNSA. The V and J ends lost 0 bases and 3 bases, in that order; junction bases with no gene match: 14. This CDR3 is 19 amino acids long. CDR3 loop: CASSLALTGTGVPDYEQYF. CDR3 bases: TGTGCCAGCAGCTTAGCCCTCACCGGGACAGGGGTTCCGGACTACGAGCAGTACTTC.

J is TRBJ1-5 and V is TRBV10-1; unclear D gene. The V gene lost 9 bases and the J gene lost 5 bases, with 5 bases spanning the gap. Germline CDR1 is WNHNN and CDR2 is SYGVQD (reference sequence). The CDR3 totals 10 residues. The CDR3 spells CASPHQPQHF. In DNA, the CDR3 is TGCGCCAGTCCACATCAGCCCCAGCATTTT.

A few counts support this clonotype. CDR3 DNA: TGCAGTGCTAGGGCTATAAGATTGGACAGGACGAACACTGAAGCTTTCTTT. This codes for CSARAIRLDRTNTEAFF. The chain recombines TRBV20-1 with TRBJ1-1; TRBD1 matches 7 bases. Germline CDR1 DFQATT, CDR2 SNEGSKA (reference sequence). This CDR3 has 17 residues. V gave up 3 bases and J gave up 1 base; unmatched junction bases: 14.

The gene calls are TRBV5-1 and TRBJ1-3; D gene unclear. The CDR3 length is 16 residues. V lost 0 bases and J lost 2, with 12 bases in between. Germline V gene data show CDR1 as SGHRS and CDR2 as YFSETQ. CDR3 loop: CASSLAGNGAGNTIYF. The DNA for the CDR3 is TGCGCCAGCAGCTTGGCTGGCAATGGTGCTGGAAACACCATATATTTT.

J is TRBJ2-3 and V is TRBV5-5, with TRBD2 matching 9 bases. Trimming cost V 0 bases and J 4 bases; bases outside gene matches: 12. Germline V gene lookup returns CDR1 SGHKS and CDR2 YYEKEE (reference sequence). The CDR3 spans 18 residues. CDR3 in DNA: TGTGCCAGCAGCTTGGCCTCTCGGGCTAGCGGGGAGTCAGATACGCAGTATTTT. It is translated as CASSLASRASGESDTQYF.

As DNA, the CDR3 is TGTGCCAGCAGCGATGGACAGTCCTCCTACGAGCAGTACTTC. Its protein product is CASSDGQSSYEQYF. The chain joins TRBV7-9 to TRBJ2-7; D possibly corresponds to TRBD1 (6 bases). The CDR3 is 14 residues long. Per the germline V gene, CDR1 is SEHNR and CDR2 is FQNEAQ (reference sequence). V was trimmed by 5 bases and J by 0 bases, leaving 11 bases between them.

The sample holds a few counts of this clonotype. J is TRBJ1-1 and V is TRBV6-2 or TRBV6-3; a possible D gene is TRBD1 (5 bases). V was clipped by 6 bases and J by 3 bases, with 11 bases between them. This CDR3 is 13 amino acids long. Germline loops: CDR1 MNHEY, CDR2 SVGEGT. DNA for the CDR3: TGTGCCAGCAGCGACAGTGACTACACTGAAGCTTTCTTT. Amino acid sequence: CASSDSDYTEAFF.

V gene TRBV7-9 combines with J gene TRBJ1-1, with D hard to call. The CDR3 extends over 13 amino acids. CDR1 and CDR2 from the germline V gene are SEHNR and FQNEAQ (reference sequence). Trimming shortened V by 4 bases and J by 11 bases, and 17 bases separated the two germline ends. DNA of the CDR3: TGTGCCAGCAGCTCGATGAGCGAACAAGGCGCTTTCTTT. Amino acids: CASSSMSEQGAFF.

J is TRBJ2-2 and V is TRBV4-1; TRBD1 agrees at 7 bases. CDR1 is MGHRA and CDR2 is YSYEKL in the germline V gene. Losses at the gene ends were 4 bases for V and 4 bases for J; bases not matched to a gene: 3. This CDR3 comprises 14 residues. As DNA, the CDR3 is TGCGCCAGCAGCCGTCAGGGGGTCACCGGGGAGCTGTTTTTT. Protein product: CASSRQGVTGELFF.

By its share, this clonotype is medium-sized. This rearrangement joins TRBV27 to TRBJ1-5; D possibly corresponds to TRBD1 (5 bases). The germline V and J ends were trimmed by 6 bases and 0 bases, with 21 bases remaining between them. This CDR3 has 18 residues. The germline gives CDR1 MNHEY, CDR2 SMNVEV (reference sequence). The DNA of the CDR3 is TGTGCCAGCAGCACTCACCCCTCCAGGGCCGGTAGCAATCAGCCCCAGCATTTT. Its translation: CASSTHPSRAGSNQPQHF.

This clonotype showed up just a few times. The J gene is TRBJ2-2, the V gene TRBV20-1, with TRBD1 matching 8 bases. In germline, CDR1 is DFQATT, CDR2 SNEGSKA (reference sequence). The V and J ends lost 1 base and 5 bases, in that order; junction bases with no gene match: 3. The CDR3 is made up of 14 amino acids. The CDR3: CSARGQGATGELFF. The CDR3 DNA reads TGCAGTGCTAGAGGGCAGGGGGCGACCGGGGAGCTGTTTTTT.

The chain employs TRBV7-2 and TRBJ2-3; no firm D call. The CDR3 has 14 residues. Germline CDR1 SGHTA, CDR2 FQGNSA. V was clipped by 3 bases and J by 4 bases, with 11 bases between them. The CDR3 DNA sequence: TGTGCCAGCAGCTTTGTGGACCGGGCAGATACGCAGTATTTT. Amino acids: CASSFVDRADTQYF.

This clonotype was seen more than once but under ten times. J is TRBJ1-4 and V is TRBV20-1, with unresolved D. This CDR3 has 15 amino acids. V was cut by 0 bases and J by 3 bases, with 11 bases left in between. From germline, CDR1 is DFQATT and CDR2 SNEGSKA (reference sequence). CDR3 bases: TGCAGTGCTAGAGATCTGGAGAGGGCTAATGAAAAACTGTTTTTT. Its protein product is CSARDLERANEKLFF.

Relative to its sample, this clonotype is large. V and J are TRBV21-1 and TRBJ2-2; the table's D gene call, TRBD1, was not cross checked with the DNA. TRBV21-1 is labeled a pseudogene. The CDR3 spans 15 residues. The CDR3 protein is CASSNRDRGTGELFF. The CDR3 coding sequence is TGTGCCAGCAGCAACCGGGACAGGGGCACCGGGGAGCTGTTTTTT.

This clonotype showed up just a few times. The chain has TRBV20-1 and TRBJ2-1, with 16 bases lining up with TRBD2. Germline V gene sequence: CDR1 DFQATT, CDR2 SNEGSKA (reference sequence). This CDR3 is built from 16 residues. The J segment lost 9 bases and the V segment lost 2 bases, leaving 7 bases of the junction unmatched. This chain's CDR3 is CSARSGTSGGAPEQFF. The DNA of the CDR3 is TGCAGTGCTAGATCGGGGACTAGCGGGGGGGCACCTGAGCAGTTCTTC.

The gene calls are TRBV6-2 or TRBV6-3 and TRBJ1-4, with D perhaps TRBD1 (5 bases). The CDR3 loop spans 15 amino acids. V was pared by 2 bases and J by 8 bases, with 15 bases between. From germline, CDR1 is MNHEY and CDR2 SVGEGT. The DNA for the CDR3 is TGTGCCAGCAGTTACAATGGACCAAGGGACGAAAAACTGTTTTTT. Protein: CASSYNGPRDEKLFF.

This clonotype was seen more than once but under ten times. V is TRBV2 and J is TRBJ1-1; D gene uncertain. The CDR3 extends over 13 amino acids. Between the trimmed V and J ends, which lost 4 bases and 0 bases, there was a span of 6 bases. The germline V gene encodes CDR1 SNHLY and CDR2 FYNNEI. CDR3 sequence reads: CASSGALNTEAFF. The CDR3 DNA is TGTGCCAGCAGTGGGGCCTTGAACACTGAAGCTTTCTTT.

This sequence joins TRBV29-1 and TRBJ2-5; D unresolved. V was trimmed by 7 bases and J by 0 bases, leaving 9 bases between them. CDR3 length: 12 amino acids. Looked up from germline, CDR1 is SQVTM and CDR2 is ANQGSEA. CDR3 bases: TGCAGCGGTAGGGAAAACCAAGAGACCCAGTACTTC. Amino acid sequence: CSGRENQETQYF.

This sequence joins TRBV20-1 and TRBJ2-6; weak D call: TRBD2 (6 bases). V lost 3 bases to trimming and J lost 9 bases, with 15 bases between them. Germline V gene data show CDR1 as DFQATT and CDR2 as SNEGSKA (reference sequence). This CDR3 spans 14 amino acids. CDR3 loop: CSARSGKGGNVLTF. The CDR3 DNA sequence: TGCAGTGCTAGGTCGGGGAAGGGAGGCAACGTCCTGACTTTC.